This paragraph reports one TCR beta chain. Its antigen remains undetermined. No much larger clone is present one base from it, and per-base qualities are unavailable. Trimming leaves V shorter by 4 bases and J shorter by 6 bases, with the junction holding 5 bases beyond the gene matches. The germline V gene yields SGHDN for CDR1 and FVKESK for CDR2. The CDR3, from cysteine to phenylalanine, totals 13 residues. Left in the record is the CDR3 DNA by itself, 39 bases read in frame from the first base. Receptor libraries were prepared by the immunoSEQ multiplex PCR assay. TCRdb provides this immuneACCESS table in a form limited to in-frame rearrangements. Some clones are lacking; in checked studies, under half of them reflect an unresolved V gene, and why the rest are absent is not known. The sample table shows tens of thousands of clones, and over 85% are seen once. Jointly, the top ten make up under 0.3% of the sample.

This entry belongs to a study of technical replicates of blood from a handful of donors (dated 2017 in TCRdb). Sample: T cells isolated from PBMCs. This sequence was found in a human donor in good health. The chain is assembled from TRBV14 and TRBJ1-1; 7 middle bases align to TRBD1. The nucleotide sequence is TGTGCCAGCAGCCGCAGGGGGATCGCTGAAGCTTTCTTT. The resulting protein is CASSRRGIAEAFF. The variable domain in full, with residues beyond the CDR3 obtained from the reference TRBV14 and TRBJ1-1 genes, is EAGVTQFPSHSVIEKGQTVTLRCDPISGHDNLYWYRRVMGKEIKFLLHFVKESKQDESGMPNNRFLAERTGGTYSTLKVQPAELEDSGVYFCASSRRGIAEAFFGQGTRLTVV.